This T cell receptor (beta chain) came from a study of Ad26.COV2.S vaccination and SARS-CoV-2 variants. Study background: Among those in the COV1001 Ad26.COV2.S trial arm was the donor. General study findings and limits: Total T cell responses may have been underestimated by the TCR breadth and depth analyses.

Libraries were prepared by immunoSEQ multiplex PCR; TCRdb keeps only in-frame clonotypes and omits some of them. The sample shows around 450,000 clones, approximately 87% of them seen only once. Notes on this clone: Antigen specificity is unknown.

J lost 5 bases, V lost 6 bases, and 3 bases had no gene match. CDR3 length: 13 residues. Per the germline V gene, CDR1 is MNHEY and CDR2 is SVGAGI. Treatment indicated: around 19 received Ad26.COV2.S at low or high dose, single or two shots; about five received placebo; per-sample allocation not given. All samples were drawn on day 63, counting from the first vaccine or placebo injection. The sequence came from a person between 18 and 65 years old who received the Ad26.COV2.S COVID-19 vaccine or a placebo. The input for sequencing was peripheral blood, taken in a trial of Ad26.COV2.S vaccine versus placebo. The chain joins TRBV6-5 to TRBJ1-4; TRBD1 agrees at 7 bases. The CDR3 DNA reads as TGTGCCAGCAGGGGGACAGCAAATGAAAAACTGTTTTTT. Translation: CASRGTANEKLFF.